The 26 T cell receptor beta chains below all came from one sample that was sequenced in a study of T-cell memory formation after mild COVID-19. TCRdb reprocessed the 5' RACE reads via MiXCR and lists one record per CDR3 protein. Of about 160,000 distinct CDR3 sequences in the sample, 25% to 40% are singletons; the top ten hold about 12%. The sample taken for sequencing was PBMCs or a T cell subset sorted from them (not recorded which). The receptors shown here come from an adult woman who had mild COVID-19 (a few samples of this study predate the infection). Cell type and time point are not known.

This clonotype appeared a few times. V and J are TRBV7-6 and TRBJ2-7, with D hard to call. V was trimmed by 5 bases and J by 9 bases, leaving 20 bases between them. CDR3 length: 14 residues. CDR1 and CDR2 from the germline V gene are SGHVS and FNYEAQ. CDR3 sequence reads: CASSPQPNTAPQYF. The CDR3 nucleotides read TGTGCCAGCAGCCCTCAGCCCAACACAGCGCCGCAGTACTTC.

The sample holds a few counts of this clonotype. Here the CDR3 reads CSVEEGGYPYEQYF. CDR3 nucleotides: TGCAGCGTTGAAGAAGGAGGGTACCCCTACGAGCAGTACTTC. The rearrangement joins TRBV29-1 to TRBJ2-7; possibly TRBD2 for D (6 bases). The ends were cut back, 0 bases at V and 2 bases at J, with 11 bases in the middle. CDR1 SQVTM and CDR2 ANQGSEA come from the germline V gene. The CDR3 is 14 residues long.

The chain has TRBV6-5 and TRBJ1-1, with TRBD1 matching 8 bases. CDR1 MNHEY and CDR2 SVGAGI come from the germline V gene. V lost 6 bases, J lost 6 bases, and 6 bases stayed unmatched. The CDR3 has 13 amino acids. CDR3 sequence: CASRNRGGSEAFF. The CDR3 DNA is TGTGCCAGCAGAAACAGGGGGGGGTCTGAAGCTTTCTTT.

This clonotype has only a few counts. V is TRBV30 and J is TRBJ1-5; D is perhaps TRBD1 (5 bases). The CDR3 spans 13 residues. The V gene's germline CDR1 is GTSNPN and CDR2 SVGIG (reference sequence). Trimming pared 2 bases from V and 5 bases from J, leaving 10 bases between. The CDR3 DNA reads as TGTGCCTGGAGTCGGGGGAGCGATCAGCCCCAGCATTTT. Translating gives CAWSRGSDQPQHF.

This clonotype was seen many times. The chain combines TRBV5-1 with TRBJ2-2; 8 positions match TRBD2. V lost 6 bases to trimming and J lost 6 bases; unmatched junction nucleotides: 7. The CDR3 has 14 residues. Looked up from germline, CDR1 is SGHRS and CDR2 is YFSETQ. This chain's CDR3 is CASKMVAGPGELFF. CDR3 DNA: TGCGCCAGCAAAATGGTAGCGGGACCCGGGGAGCTGTTTTTT. Full variable domain (missing parts from reference TRBV5-1 and TRBJ2-2): KAGVTQTPRYLIKTRGQQVTLSCSPISGHRSVSWYQQTPGQGLQFLFEYFSETQRNKGNFPGRFSGRQFSNSRSEMNVSTLELGDSALYLCASKMVAGPGELFFGEGSRLTVL.

This clonotype occurred many times. The V call is TRBV20-1, the J call TRBJ1-1; unclear D gene. Germline loops: CDR1 DFQATT, CDR2 SNEGSKA (reference sequence). CDR3 length: 13 residues. V shed 3 bases and J shed 12 bases, with 20 bases lying between them. CDR3: CSASSPGREATFF. The CDR3 DNA sequence: TGCAGTGCTAGTAGTCCCGGGCGGGAGGCAACTTTCTTT.

The chain uses TRBV7-9 and TRBJ2-1; weak D call: TRBD2 (5 bases). Germline V gene lookup returns CDR1 SEHNR and CDR2 FQNEAQ (reference sequence). Trimming stripped 1 base from V and 9 bases from J, with 13 bases between. The CDR3 covers 14 residues. This chain's CDR3 is CASSLDTAGTEQFF. The CDR3 bases are TGTGCCAGCAGCTTAGACACGGCGGGTACTGAGCAGTTCTTC.

The V gene is TRBV11-1, the J gene TRBJ2-5; TRBD1 might be the D (6 bases). Trimming removed 5 bases at V and 0 bases at J, with 10 bases between. The length of the CDR3 is 14 residues. Germline CDR1 reads SGHAT; CDR2 reads FQDESV (reference sequence). DNA of the CDR3: TGTGCCAGCAGCCATGACAGGTACCAAGAGACCCAGTACTTC. It yields the protein CASSHDRYQETQYF.

This clonotype was picked up a small number of times. For the CDR3, the DNA is TGTGCCAGCAGCCCAGGGGGGCAAACTAATGAAAAACTGTTTTTT. Encoded protein: CASSPGGQTNEKLFF. This chain links TRBV7-2 with TRBJ1-4; 7 bases align to TRBD1. This CDR3 has 15 amino acids. Germline CDR1 reads SGHTA; CDR2 reads FQGNSA. V lost 5 bases and J lost 1; bases outside the gene matches: 4.

This clonotype was seen a handful of times. This chain uses TRBV9 with TRBJ2-1; 11 bases map to TRBD2. Germline loops: CDR1 SGDLS, CDR2 YYNGEE. The CDR3 runs to 15 residues. With 4 bases clipped from V and 7 bases from J, the junction kept 7 bases outside the gene matches. DNA of the CDR3: TGTGCCAGCAGCCCCGGGACTAGCGGAGGGAATGAGCAGTTCTTC. Protein: CASSPGTSGGNEQFF.

In regard to this clonotype: Here the CDR3 omits its conserved ending phenylalanine or tryptophan, so a read error is the likely source. The DNA is left out, because the CDR3 cannot be placed on it with certainty; the CDR3 is given as TCRdb lists it. The CDR3 reads CASSPSPLTGFL. The chain links TRBV7-9 to TRBJ1-1. In germline, CDR1 is SEHNR, CDR2 FQNEAQ (reference sequence). The CDR3 numbers 12 amino acids, ends counted.

The V gene is TRBV7-8, the J gene TRBJ1-1; the D gene is possibly TRBD1 (6 bases). Trimming removed 1 base at V and 0 bases at J, with 18 bases between. CDR1 and CDR2 (germline): SGHVS, FQNEAQ. This CDR3 region has 18 residues. The CDR3: CASSLGRGRGQMNTEAFF. Here the CDR3 DNA reads TGTGCCAGCAGCTTAGGAAGGGGGAGGGGCCAAATGAACACTGAAGCTTTCTTT.

In its sample, this clonotype was seen a few times. The rearrangement joins TRBV14 to TRBJ2-7, with D perhaps TRBD2 (5 bases). The CDR3 loop spans 15 amino acids. Looked up from germline, CDR1 is SGHDN and CDR2 is FVKESK. Trimming took off 4 bases at V and 2 bases at J, with 15 bases between the two ends. The CDR3 DNA is TGTGCCAGCAGCCGCGGAACGGGGTGGGCCTACGAGCAGTACTTC. Protein sequence: CASSRGTGWAYEQYF. The variable domain in full, with the rest retrieved from reference TRBV14 and TRBJ2-7, is EAGVTQFPSHSVIEKGQTVTLRCDPISGHDNLYWYRRVMGKEIKFLLHFVKESKQDESGMPNNRFLAERTGGTYSTLKVQPAELEDSGVYFCASSRGTGWAYEQYFGPGTRLTVT.

This chain joins TRBV29-1 and TRBJ2-1; D unclear. CDR1 is SQVTM and CDR2 is ANQGSEA in the germline V gene. The V end was cut by 4 bases, the J end by 4 bases, with 5 bases between. The CDR3 is 11 residues long. CDR3 loop: CSVGPYNEQFF. The CDR3 coding sequence is TGCAGCGTTGGGCCGTACAATGAGCAGTTCTTC.

This rearrangement joins TRBV24-1 to TRBJ2-1; tentatively, D is TRBD1 (6 bases). The germline V and J ends were trimmed by 5 bases and 5 bases, with 15 bases remaining between them. Germline CDR1 and CDR2: KGHDR and SFDVKD. The CDR3 sequence is 15 residues long. CDR3 DNA: TGTGCCACCAGTGTTTCGGGGCAGGGGAACAATGAGCAGTTCTTC. Translation gives CATSVSGQGNNEQFF.

As DNA, the CDR3 is TGCGCCAGCAGCTTGGCCCCAGCCAACAACTATGGCTACACCTTC. It specifies CASSLAPANNYGYTF. This chain joins TRBV5-1 and TRBJ1-2; D uncertain. V dropped 0 bases and J dropped 2 bases, with 11 bases sitting between them. This CDR3 contains 15 residues. Per the germline V gene, CDR1 is SGHRS and CDR2 is YFSETQ. Complete variable domain (other parts from reference TRBV5-1 and TRBJ1-2): KAGVTQTPRYLIKTRGQQVTLSCSPISGHRSVSWYQQTPGQGLQFLFEYFSETQRNKGNFPGRFSGRQFSNSRSEMNVSTLELGDSALYLCASSLAPANNYGYTFGSGTRLTVV.

This clonotype was seen ten or more times. This chain uses TRBV27 with TRBJ2-2; TRBD2 agrees at 7 bases. Germline CDR1 is MNHEY and CDR2 is SMNVEV (reference sequence). Trimming took 5 bases from V and 3 from J; bases not matched to a gene: 12. The CDR3 is 17 residues long. The CDR3 coding sequence is TGTGCCAGCAGTGGAACGGGCGGGAGTCTTTACACCGGGGAGCTGTTTTTT. Encoded protein: CASSGTGGSLYTGELFF.

Only a few counts were recorded for this clonotype. The rearrangement links TRBV27 to TRBJ2-7; 8 nucleotides align to TRBD2. The J segment lost 0 bases and the V segment lost 6 bases, leaving 7 bases of the junction unmatched. The CDR3 is made up of 15 amino acids. CDR1 MNHEY and CDR2 SMNVEV come from the germline V gene (reference sequence). CDR3 loop: CASSKLGTSSYEQYF. DNA for the CDR3: TGTGCCAGCAGCAAGTTGGGGACTAGCTCCTACGAGCAGTACTTC.

This clonotype was seen only a few times. V usage is TRBV4-1 and J usage is TRBJ2-3, with 14 positions matching TRBD2. The germline CDR1 and CDR2 sequences are MGHRA and YSYEKL. This CDR3 has 17 residues. The J segment lost 6 bases and the V segment lost 6 bases, leaving 11 bases of the junction unmatched. CDR3 in amino acids: CASSLGLAGVSQDTQYF. DNA for the CDR3: TGCGCCAGCAGTCTGGGACTAGCGGGGGTGAGCCAGGATACGCAGTATTTT.

The rearrangement links TRBV21-1 to TRBJ1-5; the table's D call, TRBD1, has no DNA check behind it. TRBV21-1 is given as a pseudogene. The CDR3 covers 15 residues. In nucleotides, the CDR3 is TGTGCCAGCAGAGACAGGACGGATAGCAATCAGCCCCAGCATTTT. Translating gives CASRDRTDSNQPQHF.

The chain has TRBV5-1 and TRBJ2-7; 7 nucleotides line up with TRBD1. Germline assignment: CDR1 SGHRS and CDR2 YFSETQ. The V and J ends lost 2 bases and 0 bases, in that order; junction bases with no gene match: 5. CDR3 length: 15 amino acids. The CDR3 nucleotides read TGCGCCAGCAGCTTTGGACAGGTATTCTCCTACGAGCAGTACTTC. Encoded protein: CASSFGQVFSYEQYF.

This clonotype was seen more than once but under ten times. The chain uses TRBV24-1 and TRBJ2-3, with 9 bases identical to TRBD2. This CDR3 comprises 16 residues. V shed 0 bases, J shed 0 bases, and the junction held 0 bases outside the gene matches. Germline assignment: CDR1 KGHDR and CDR2 SFDVKD. The CDR3 DNA is TGTGCCACCAGTGATTTGGGACTAGCGAGCACAGATACGCAGTATTTT. Translated, it gives CATSDLGLASTDTQYF.

This clonotype occurred a few times. The chain links TRBV4-1 to TRBJ2-1; D tentatively reads TRBD1 or TRBD2 (5 bases each). The CDR3 is 12 amino acids. Germline V gene data show CDR1 as MGHRA and CDR2 as YSYEKL. V was shortened by 4 bases and J by 11 bases, with 12 bases between the two germline ends. In nucleotides, the CDR3 is TGCGCCAGCAGCCTCACGGGACGGCAGCAGTTCTTC. Its translation is CASSLTGRQQFF.

This clonotype was counted many times. V and J are TRBV7-8 and TRBJ1-3; D possibly corresponds to TRBD1 (5 bases). V gave up 4 bases and J gave up 0 bases, with 13 bases separating them. Germline V gene lookup returns CDR1 SGHVS and CDR2 FQNEAQ. The CDR3 contains 16 residues. CDR3 sequence: CASSSRRGVSGNTIYF. The CDR3 coding sequence is TGTGCCAGCAGCTCTCGCCGGGGGGTCTCTGGAAACACCATATATTTT. Based on the CDR3 plus reference TRBV7-8 and TRBJ1-3, the full variable domain is GAGVSQSPRYKVAKRGQDVALRCDPISGHVSLFWYQQALGQGPEFLTYFQNEAQLDKSGLPSDRFFAERPEGSVSTLKIQRTQQEDSAVYLCASSSRRGVSGNTIYFGEGSWLTVV.

The rearrangement joins TRBV12-5 to TRBJ1-1; D unclear. Trimming pared 7 bases from V and 5 bases from J, leaving 14 bases between. The CDR3 runs to 13 residues. Germline V gives CDR1 LGHNT, CDR2 FRNRAP. As DNA, the CDR3 is TGTGCTAGTGAGGCGGAGGTTAAAACTGAAGCTTTCTTT. Protein sequence: CASEAEVKTEAFF.

V gene TRBV7-8 combines with J gene TRBJ2-2; 9 positions agree with TRBD1. Trimming removed 2 bases from V and 7 bases from J; junction bases left unmatched: 8. The CDR3 loop spans 16 amino acids. Germline CDR1 reads SGHVS; CDR2 reads FQNEAQ. CDR3: CASSLLSQGADGELFF. CDR3 DNA sequence: TGTGCCAGCAGCTTACTCTCACAGGGGGCAGACGGGGAGCTGTTTTTT. Full variable domain (missing parts from reference TRBV7-8 and TRBJ2-2): GAGVSQSPRYKVAKRGQDVALRCDPISGHVSLFWYQQALGQGPEFLTYFQNEAQLDKSGLPSDRFFAERPEGSVSTLKIQRTQQEDSAVYLCASSLLSQGADGELFFGEGSRLTVL.